The TCR beta chain described here comes from a study of CD8 T cells in Susac syndrome. Roughly 0.45 to 1 ug RNA was reverse transcribed with random hexamers. TCRdb reprocessed the immunoSEQ multiplex PCR reads with MiXCR, giving one entry per CDR3 protein. Of fewer than 350,000 distinct CDR3 sequences listed, about 91% were seen once; the top ten hold about 0.063%. The germline CDR1 and CDR2 sequences are SGHTA and FQGNSA. Deletions cut 3 bases from V and 0 bases from J, with 9 bases between. The CDR3 consists of 15 residues. Those who served as multiple sclerosis controls were treatment-naive patients with stable or active relapsing-remitting disease. Negative isolation yielded CD4+ and CD8+ T cells, and FACS enriched TEMRA cells.

The source is a human donor with multiple sclerosis. The chain recombines TRBV7-2 with TRBJ1-3; unclear D gene. Sample: CD4+ T cells from PBMCs. The CDR3 DNA sequence: TGTGCCAGCAGCTTTGAGTCCTACTCTGGAAACACCATATATTTT. Translating gives CASSFESYSGNTIYF.